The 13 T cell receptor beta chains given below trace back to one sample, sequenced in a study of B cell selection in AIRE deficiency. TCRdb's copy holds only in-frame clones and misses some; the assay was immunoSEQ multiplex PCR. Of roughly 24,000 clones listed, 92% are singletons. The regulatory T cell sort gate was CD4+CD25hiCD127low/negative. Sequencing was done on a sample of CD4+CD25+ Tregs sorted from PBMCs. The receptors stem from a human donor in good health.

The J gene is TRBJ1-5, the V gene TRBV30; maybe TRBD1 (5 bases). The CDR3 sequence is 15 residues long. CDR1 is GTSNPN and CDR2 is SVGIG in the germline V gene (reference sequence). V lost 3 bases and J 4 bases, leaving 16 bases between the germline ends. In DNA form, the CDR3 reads TGTGCCTGGAGAGCCAGCGGGGACGGGAATCAGCCCCAGCATTTT. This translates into CAWRASGDGNQPQHF. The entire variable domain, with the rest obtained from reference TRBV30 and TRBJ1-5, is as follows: SQTIHQWPATLVQPVGSPLSLECTVEGTSNPNLYWYRQAAGRGLQLLFYSVGIGQISSEVPQNLSASRPQDRQFILSSKKLLLSDSGFYLCAWRASGDGNQPQHFGDGTRLSIL.

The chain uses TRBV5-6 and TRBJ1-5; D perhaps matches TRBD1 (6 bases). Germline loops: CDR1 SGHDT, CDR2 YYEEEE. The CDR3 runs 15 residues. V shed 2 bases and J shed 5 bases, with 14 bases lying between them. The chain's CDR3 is CASSLNPGAYQPQHF. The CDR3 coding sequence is TGTGCCAGCAGCTTAAACCCAGGGGCCTATCAGCCCCAGCATTTT.

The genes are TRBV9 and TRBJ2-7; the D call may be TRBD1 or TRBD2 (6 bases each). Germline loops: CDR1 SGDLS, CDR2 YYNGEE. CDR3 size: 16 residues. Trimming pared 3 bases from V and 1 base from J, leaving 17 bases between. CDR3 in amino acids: CASSEGGGLGSYEQYF. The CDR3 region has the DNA TGTGCCAGCAGCGAGGGGGGCGGGTTAGGGTCCTACGAGCAGTACTTC.

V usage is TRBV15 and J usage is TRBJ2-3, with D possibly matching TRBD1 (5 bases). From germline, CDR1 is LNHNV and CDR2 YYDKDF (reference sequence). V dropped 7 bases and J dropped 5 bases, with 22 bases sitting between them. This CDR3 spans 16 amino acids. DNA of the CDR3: TGTGCCACCACCCCGCGAGGTAGCTTACAGGTAGATACGCAGTATTTT. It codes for CATTPRGSLQVDTQYF.

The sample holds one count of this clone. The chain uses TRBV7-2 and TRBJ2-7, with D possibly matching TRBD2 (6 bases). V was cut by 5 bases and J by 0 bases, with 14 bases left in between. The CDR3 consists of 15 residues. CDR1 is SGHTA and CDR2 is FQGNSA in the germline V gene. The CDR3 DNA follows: TGTGCCAGCAGCGCATCTAGCGTCGTCTCCTACGAGCAGTACTTC. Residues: CASSASSVVSYEQYF. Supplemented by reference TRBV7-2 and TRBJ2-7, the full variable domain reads GAGVSQSPSNKVTEKGKDVELRCDPISGHTALYWYRQSLGQGLEFLIYFQGNSAPDKSGLPSDRFSAERTGGSVSTLTIQRTQQEDSAVYLCASSASSVVSYEQYFGPGTRLTVT.

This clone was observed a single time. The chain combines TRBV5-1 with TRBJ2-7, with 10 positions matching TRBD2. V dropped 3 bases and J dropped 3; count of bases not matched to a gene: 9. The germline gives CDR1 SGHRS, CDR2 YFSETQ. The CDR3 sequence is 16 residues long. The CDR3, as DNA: TGCGCCAGCAGCTCATCCTTACTAGCGGGGAACTACGAGCAGTACTTC. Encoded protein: CASSSSLLAGNYEQYF.

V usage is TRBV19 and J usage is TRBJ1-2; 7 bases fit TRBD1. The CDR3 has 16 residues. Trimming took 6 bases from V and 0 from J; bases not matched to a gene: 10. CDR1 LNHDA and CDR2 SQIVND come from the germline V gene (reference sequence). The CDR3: CASRPPGQLSNYGYTF. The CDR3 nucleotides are TGTGCCAGTAGACCTCCGGGACAGCTATCTAACTATGGCTACACCTTC. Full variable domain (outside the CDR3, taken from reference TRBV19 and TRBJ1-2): DGGITQSPKYLFRKEGQNVTLSCEQNLNHDAMYWYRQDPGQGLRLIYYSQIVNDFQKGDIAEGYSVSREKKESFPLTVTSAQKNPTAFYLCASRPPGQLSNYGYTFGSGTRLTVV.

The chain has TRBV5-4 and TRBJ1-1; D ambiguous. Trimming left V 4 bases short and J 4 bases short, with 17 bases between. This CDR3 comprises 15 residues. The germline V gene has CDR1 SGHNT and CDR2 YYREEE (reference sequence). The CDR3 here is CASSPPKTAGTEAFF. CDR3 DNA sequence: TGTGCCAGCAGCCCTCCCAAGACGGCCGGCACTGAAGCTTTCTTT. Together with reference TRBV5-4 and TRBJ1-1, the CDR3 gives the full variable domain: ETGVTQSPTHLIKTRGQQVTLRCSSQSGHNTVSWYQQALGQGPQFIFQYYREEENGRGNFPPRFSGLQFPNYSSELNVNALELDDSALYLCASSPPKTAGTEAFFGQGTRLTVV.

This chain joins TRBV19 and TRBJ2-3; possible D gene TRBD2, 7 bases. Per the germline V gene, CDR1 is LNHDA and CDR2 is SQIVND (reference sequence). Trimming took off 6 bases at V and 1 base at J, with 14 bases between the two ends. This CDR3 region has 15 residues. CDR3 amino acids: CASSPWGGGTDTQYF. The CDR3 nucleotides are TGTGCCAGTAGCCCATGGGGGGGCGGCACAGATACGCAGTATTTT.

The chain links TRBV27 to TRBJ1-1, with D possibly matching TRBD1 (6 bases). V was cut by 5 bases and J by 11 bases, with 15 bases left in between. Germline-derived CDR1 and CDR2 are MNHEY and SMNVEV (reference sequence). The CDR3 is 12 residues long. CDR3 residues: CASSTLTGLAFF. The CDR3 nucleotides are TGTGCCAGCAGTACCCTGACAGGCTTGGCTTTCTTT.

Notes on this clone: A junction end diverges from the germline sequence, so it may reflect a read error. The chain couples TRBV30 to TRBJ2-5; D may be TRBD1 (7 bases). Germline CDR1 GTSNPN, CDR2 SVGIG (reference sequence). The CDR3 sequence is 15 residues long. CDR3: CARSVLSGGQETQYF. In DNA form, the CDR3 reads TGTGCCCGGAGTGTACTCTCAGGGGGGCAAGAGACCCAGTACTTC.

CDR3 nucleotide sequence: TGTGCCAGCAGCCGACGGACAGGAACGACTGAAGCTTTCTTT. This sequence encodes CASSRRTGTTEAFF. The chain joins TRBV5-6 to TRBJ1-1; 7 positions match TRBD1. Germline V CDR1 and CDR2: SGHDT, YYEEEE. This CDR3 has 14 residues. The junction had 8 bases not matched to a gene; V was cut back by 4 bases and J by 5 bases.

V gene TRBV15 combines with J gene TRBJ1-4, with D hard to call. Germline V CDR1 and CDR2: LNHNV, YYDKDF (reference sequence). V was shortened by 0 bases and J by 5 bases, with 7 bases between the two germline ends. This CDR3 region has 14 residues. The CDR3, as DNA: TGTGCCACCAGCAGAGAGTCCCAAAATGAAAAACTGTTTTTT. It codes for CATSRESQNEKLFF.